The clone carrying this TCR beta chain was detected many times. The target antigen is unknown. The sample comes from a study of regulatory T cells in long-lasting Graves disease. Across the whole study: Graves' patients diagnosed newly had used antithyroid drugs under 3 months. Study findings and constraints: Favored gene segments in persistent disease were TRBV28, TRBJ1-2 and TRBJ2-5. Patients whose Graves' disease persisted exhibited lower TCR diversity than those newly diagnosed.

This CDR3 has 12 residues. From germline, CDR1 is SGDLS and CDR2 YYNGEE. Trimming left V 4 bases short and J 5 bases short, with 9 bases between. Time point reported: newly diagnosed GD, antithyroid drugs for less than 3 months. PBMC-extracted RNA yielded the TCR library. Those enrolled as patients came out of an endocrinology department in Xi'an, China. Relying on iRepertoire HTBI primers and Arm-PCR of CDR3 regions, the team built TCR beta libraries. From the multiplex PCR reads, TCRdb called clonotypes with MiXCR, one entry per CDR3 protein. The table has a few hundred thousand distinct CDR3 sequences, roughly 21% seen once.

The sequencing here drew on peripheral blood mononuclear cells (PBMCs), taken at new diagnosis, from a patient treated with antithyroid drugs. The sequence was obtained from a female donor with Graves disease. This chain links TRBV9 with TRBJ2-5; the D is unclear. The CDR3 bases are TGTGCCAGCAGCCCTCGTGGGGAGACCCAGTACTTC. Translation gives CASSPRGETQYF.